Listed here are 9 T cell receptor beta chains from one sample, sequenced in a study of T cell changes during pregnancy in multiple sclerosis. Assay used: immunoSEQ multiplex PCR; TCRdb lists only in-frame clones, some missing. The sample includes under 110,000 clones, 85% to 95% of them seen just once. The starting material was peripheral blood, obtained after pregnancy. The receptors originated from a female donor with multiple sclerosis, enrolled in a pregnancy study.

This chain uses TRBV7-2 with TRBJ2-1, with D unresolved. Trimming shortened V by 0 bases and J by 0 bases, and 9 bases separated the two germline ends. CDR1 is SGHTA, CDR2 FQGNSA, per germline. This CDR3 is 16 amino acids long. CDR3 coding DNA: TGTGCCAGCAGCTTAGCGCCTAGGTCCTCCTACAATGAGCAGTTCTTC. It is translated as CASSLAPRSSYNEQFF.

This clone has a single count. The V and J genes are TRBV28 and TRBJ1-5; D gene uncertain. Trimming took 1 base from V and 12 from J, leaving 10 bases between them. Per germline, CDR1 MDHEN and CDR2 SYDVKM. The CDR3 spans 12 residues. This chain's CDR3 is CASSLYGEHQHF. The CDR3 bases are TGTGCCAGCAGTTTATACGGGGAGCACCAGCATTTT.

The chain links TRBV9 to TRBJ2-7, with D maybe TRBD1 (6 bases). Germline-derived CDR1 and CDR2 are SGDLS and YYNGEE. Between the trimmed V and J ends, which lost 3 bases and 3 bases, there was a span of 13 bases. This CDR3 spans 14 amino acids. CDR3 protein: CASSANRVGYEQYF. As DNA, the CDR3 is TGTGCCAGCAGCGCCAACAGGGTAGGCTACGAGCAGTACTTC.

The rearrangement joins TRBV2 to TRBJ1-2; a possible D gene is TRBD1 (5 bases). The V end was cut by 6 bases, the J end by 1 base, with 9 bases between. The CDR3 loop spans 13 amino acids. The V gene's germline CDR1 is SNHLY and CDR2 FYNNEI. The CDR3 is CASRATDNYGYTF. The CDR3 DNA reads as TGTGCCAGCAGGGCGACAGATAACTATGGCTACACCTTC.

This clone was detected ten times or more. Here the CDR3 reads CASTPGTSRDGYTF. Here the CDR3 DNA reads TGTGCCAGCACCCCTGGGACTTCTAGGGATGGCTACACCTTC. This chain uses TRBV7-9 with TRBJ1-2, with a tentative D call TRBD1 (5 bases). CDR3 length: 14 residues. V dropped 7 bases and J dropped 6 bases, with 18 bases sitting between them. Germline V gene lookup returns CDR1 SEHNR and CDR2 FQNEAQ (reference sequence).

V gene TRBV2 combines with J gene TRBJ2-1, with 10 bases that match TRBD2. Looked up from germline, CDR1 is SNHLY and CDR2 is FYNNEI. The CDR3 contains 15 residues. V lost 2 bases, J lost 2 bases, and 0 bases stayed unmatched. CDR3 residues: CASSESGGAYNEQFF. The CDR3, as DNA: TGTGCCAGCAGTGAAAGCGGGGGGGCCTACAATGAGCAGTTCTTC.

The CDR3 loop is CASSPEGGGVGNQPQHF. Here the CDR3 DNA reads TGTGCCAGCTCACCAGAGGGGGGGGGCGTCGGCAATCAGCCCCAGCATTTT. The V gene is TRBV18, the J gene TRBJ1-5, with a possible D match to TRBD1 (6 bases). From germline, CDR1 is KGHSH and CDR2 LQKENI. This CDR3 has 17 residues. V was trimmed by 2 bases and J by 2 bases, leaving 16 bases between them.

V is TRBV5-4 and J is TRBJ2-7; TRBD2 agrees at 13 bases. Germline V CDR1 and CDR2: SGHNT, YYREEE (reference sequence). The length of the CDR3 is 17 residues. J gave up 2 bases and V 4 bases, and 9 bases lay outside the gene matches. The CDR3 here is CASSDTGLAGTAYEQYF. Written as DNA, the CDR3 is TGTGCCAGCAGCGATACGGGACTAGCGGGGACGGCCTACGAGCAGTACTTC.

The rearrangement joins TRBV19 to TRBJ2-3; 10 bases map to TRBD2. V gave up 5 bases and J gave up 5 bases; unmatched junction bases: 22. The CDR3 loop spans 20 amino acids. Germline V gene data show CDR1 as LNHDA and CDR2 as SQIVND (reference sequence). The CDR3 reads CASSSGNRGSGRSHRDTQYF. DNA for the CDR3: TGTGCCAGTAGTTCCGGGAACAGGGGTAGCGGGAGGTCCCATCGAGATACGCAGTATTTT.